Listed below are T cell receptor beta chains from one sample, sequenced in a study of cytomegalovirus exposure and HLA in healthy donors. TCRdb keeps only in-frame clones here, not all; method: immunoSEQ multiplex PCR. The table records around 200,000 clones, about 81% of them present only once. The sequencing sample was made of PBMCs. The source is a woman aged 25 to 39 in good health and CMV-seronegative. The CDR3 runs from the conserved cysteine through the conserved F or W. The D gene is left open where the match is weak. Clone size, where shown, is once, few, many, or a class for clones that have expanded.

J gene	V gene	D gene	clone size	CDR3 DNA	CDR3 protein
TRBJ1-3	TRBV19	TRBD1	NA	TGTGCCAGTAGTCCCCGACAGGGGAACACCATATATTTT	CASSPRQGNTIYF
TRBJ1-2	TRBV5-6	NA	NA	TGTGCCAGCAGCTTAGTGGACAGTTATAACTATGGCTACACCTTC	CASSLVDSYNYGYTF
TRBJ2-5	TRBV2	NA	NA	TGTGCCAGCCGCCGGGGGCAAGAGACCCAGTACTTC	CASRRGQETQYF
TRBJ2-7	TRBV5-1	TRBD2	NA	TGCGCCAGCAGCTTTCGGACTAGTTCATCCGAGCAGTACTTC	CASSFRTSSSEQYF
TRBJ2-7	TRBV5-4	NA	NA	TGTGCCAGCAGCTTGGCACAGGTCGACGAGCAGTACTTC	CASSLAQVDEQYF
TRBJ2-5	TRBV5-1	NA	NA	TGCGCCAGCAGCTGGCAGGGATTGGTGGCCCTTGGGGAAGAGACCCAGTACTTC	CASSWQGLVALGEETQYF
TRBJ1-5	TRBV18	TRBD1	few	TGTGCCAGCTCACCGACAGGGACCAGGCAGCCCCAGCATTTT	CASSPTGTRQPQHF
TRBJ2-1	TRBV6-6	TRBD1	NA	TGTGCCAGCAGTTACTCCTTACAAGGGGGCGTTGAGCAGTTCTTC	CASSYSLQGGVEQFF
TRBJ2-2	TRBV7-9	NA	NA	TGTGCCAGCAGCTTAGCGGCAGGGACGAACACCGGGGAGCTGTTTTTT	CASSLAAGTNTGELFF
TRBJ1-1	TRBV13	NA	once	TGTGCCAGCAGCTTCACCAGGGGAAGGGGGACTGAAGCTTTCTTT	CASSFTRGRGTEAFF
TRBJ1-1	TRBV19	TRBD1	NA	TGTGCCAGTAGTGCCCTTCGACAGGGAGAAAGCACTGAAGCTTTCTTT	CASSALRQGESTEAFF
TRBJ1-2	TRBV6-5	NA	NA	TGTGCCAGCAAAACAGGACAAGGATATAACTATGGCTACACCTTC	CASKTGQGYNYGYTF
TRBJ1-2	TRBV6-5	TRBD1	NA	TGTGCCACGGGGCCGGGACAGAGCTATGGCTACACCTTC	CATGPGQSYGYTF
TRBJ2-7	TRBV7-2	NA	NA	TGTGCCAGCTTGCAGGGTTTATACGAGCAGTACTTC	CASLQGLYEQYF
TRBJ1-2	TRBV15	TRBD1	NA	TGTGCCACCAGCGCAGGACAGGGTTCTGGCTACACCTTC	CATSAGQGSGYTF